This is a list of T cell receptor beta chains from one sample in a study of CD8+CD57+ T cells in acquired aplastic anemia. TCRdb reanalysed the reads using MiXCR and keeps one entry per CDR3 protein. The sample yields 150,000 or so distinct CDR3 sequences, 40% to 65% seen once. The sequenced material came from sorted CD4+, CD8+, or CD8+CD57+ T cells (not recorded which) from PBMCs. The origin of the receptors is a human donor with aplastic anemia. Both conserved end residues are part of each CDR3. A D gene is named only where the DNA matches it firmly. Rows give clone size only sometimes, using once, few, many, or a class for an expanded clone.

abundance	j_gene	v_gene	d_gene	len	CDR3nt	CDR3aa
NA	TRBJ2-5	TRBV24-1	NA	14	TGTGCCACAGCAAGTGCGGACACTCAAGAGACCCAGTACTTC	CATASADTQETQYF
once	TRBJ1-6	TRBV2	TRBD1	15	TGTGCCAGCATTAGGGACAGCTCCTATAATTCACCCCTCCACTTT	CASIRDSSYNSPLHF
many	TRBJ2-7	TRBV5-4	NA	15	TGTGCCAGCAGCTCCCCCGGACAGCAGGTCTACGAGCAGTACTTC	CASSSPGQQVYEQYF
NA	TRBJ1-4	TRBV5-4	NA	15	TGTGCCAGCAGCTTGGGGGGTCGAGCTGGGGAAAAACTGTTTTTT	CASSLGGRAGEKLFF
once	TRBJ2-1	TRBV20-1	NA	14	TGCAGTGCTGGGGAGGAGTATCCAGGCAATGAGCAGTTCTTC	CSAGEEYPGNEQFF
many	TRBJ1-2	TRBV4-3	NA	14	TGCGCCAGCAGCCAAGATACAGATAACTATGGCTACACCTTC	CASSQDTDNYGYTF
NA	TRBJ2-7	TRBV20-1	NA	13	TGCAGTGCTAGAGGGCCTTGGGGTGCCGAGCAGTACTTC	CSARGPWGAEQYF
many	TRBJ2-5	TRBV6-5	TRBD2	17	TGTGCCAGCAGTTACTCGAGAGCGGGGGGGCGGGAGGAGACCCAGTACTTC	CASSYSRAGGREETQYF
NA	TRBJ2-5	TRBV15	NA	12	TGTGCCACCAGCACCCCGGGCGAGACCCAGTACTTC	CATSTPGETQYF
NA	TRBJ1-2	TRBV19	NA	13	TGTGCCAGTACCGCCGACAGTAGCTATGGCTACACCTTC	CASTADSSYGYTF
many	TRBJ1-5	TRBV7-3	NA	16	TGTGCCAGCAGCTTCGTGGGGCCCCATAGCAATCAGCCCCAGCATTTT	CASSFVGPHSNQPQHF
many	TRBJ1-6	TRBV5-4	TRBD1	17	TGTGCCAGCAGCTTGGCCTCGCTGGACAGGGGTCAGTCACCCCTCCACTTT	CASSLASLDRGQSPLHF
NA	TRBJ2-2	TRBV4-3	NA	16	TGCGCCAGCAGCCAAGAACCCAGGGTAGTCGCCGGGGAGCTGTTTTTT	CASSQEPRVVAGELFF
NA	TRBJ2-3	TRBV9	NA	15	TGTGCCAGCAGCTACGACAGTGCTAGCACAGATACGCAGTATTTT	CASSYDSASTDTQYF
many	TRBJ1-5	TRBV20-1	NA	15	TGCAGTGCTAGAGATTTGATGGGGGAGAGGGTGCCCCAGCATTTT	CSARDLMGERVPQHF
NA	TRBJ2-3	TRBV20-1	NA	13	TGCAGTGAGTCCGGGGGACACACAGATACGCAGTATTTT	CSESGGHTDTQYF
NA	TRBJ2-6	TRBV5-5	NA	15	TGTGCCAGCAGCTTGGGGTACTCTGGGGCCAACGTCCTGACTTTC	CASSLGYSGANVLTF
NA	TRBJ2-1	TRBV25-1	NA	14	TGTGCCAGCATTGGTGGCGGACTTTACAATGAGCAGTTCTTC	CASIGGGLYNEQFF
many	TRBJ1-4	TRBV12-3/TRBV12-4	NA	13	TGTGCCAGTTCCAGGGACTCGGGTGAAAAACTGTTTTTT	CASSRDSGEKLFF
NA	TRBJ2-5	TRBV5-4	TRBD2	15	TGTGCCAGCAGCTTAGCGGGGGGGCCGCGGGAGACCCAGTACTTC	CASSLAGGPRETQYF
many	TRBJ2-5	TRBV3-1	NA	15	TGTGCCAGCAGCCAAGGGGGTGAGGCCTTTGAGACCCAGTACTTC	CASSQGGEAFETQYF
NA	TRBJ2-3	TRBV19	TRBD2	15	TGTGCCAGTAAGTTTGCGGGGGATAGCACAGATACGCAGTATTTT	CASKFAGDSTDTQYF
few	TRBJ1-2	TRBV10-3	NA	15	TGTGCCATTAGTGTCGAGATGGGGGCTGGGTATGGCTACACCTTC	CAISVEMGAGYGYTF
NA	TRBJ2-7	TRBV10-3	TRBD1	13	TGTGCCACCACCGGGACAGGGTCCTACGAGCAGTACTTC	CATTGTGSYEQYF
NA	TRBJ1-2	TRBV7-8	NA	14	TGTGCCAGCAGCCCCGGGGGGGGGTGGCATGGCTACACCTTC	CASSPGGGWHGYTF
NA	TRBJ1-1	TRBV20-1	NA	13	TGCAGTGCGAGCGGGGGAGTGAACACTGAAGCTTTCTTT	CSASGGVNTEAFF
few	TRBJ2-7	TRBV7-7	NA	13	TGTGCTAGCAGCTCCGACGGAACCTACGAGCAGTACTTC	CASSSDGTYEQYF
NA	TRBJ2-7	TRBV5-1	TRBD1	12	TGCGCCAGTGGGACAGAACCGTACGAGCAGTACTTC	CASGTEPYEQYF
NA	TRBJ2-5	TRBV25-1	NA	12	TGTGCCGGAAGGGTGGGGAAAGAGACCCAGTACTTC	CAGRVGKETQYF
NA	TRBJ2-1	TRBV15	TRBD2	15	TGTGCCACCAGCAGAGGGACTAGCGGGACCAATGAGCAGTTCTTC	CATSRGTSGTNEQFF
many	TRBJ1-1	TRBV19	NA	14	TGTGCCAGTAGTATTGCAGGATCGGGCACTGAAGCTTTCTTT	CASSIAGSGTEAFF
NA	TRBJ1-1	TRBV19	NA	13	TGTGCCAGTAGTACCCCCGGGTCCACTGAAGCTTTCTTT	CASSTPGSTEAFF
few	TRBJ2-1	TRBV12-3/TRBV12-4	TRBD2	15	TGTGCCAGCAGCCCATTTAGCGGGGGACGCGATGAGCAGTTCTTC	CASSPFSGGRDEQFF
NA	TRBJ1-3	TRBV29-1	TRBD1	14	TGCAGCGTAAGGACAGGGCGGAATGGAAACACCATATATTTT	CSVRTGRNGNTIYF
NA	TRBJ2-3	TRBV20-1	NA	15	TGCAGTGCTAGAGATACGACGACAGGCAGAGATACGCAGTATTTT	CSARDTTTGRDTQYF
NA	TRBJ2-5	TRBV7-9	TRBD2	15	TGTGCCAGCAGACCCCCCTCGGGGGGAGATGAGACCCAGTACTTC	CASRPPSGGDETQYF
NA	TRBJ1-2	TRBV19	TRBD1	15	TGTGCCAGTAGTATAGATCCCGACAGGGGCTATGGCCACACCTTC	CASSIDPDRGYGHTF
NA	TRBJ1-2	TRBV29-1	NA	14	TGCAGCGTTGAAGATCCGGGCATAAACTATGGCTACACCTTC	CSVEDPGINYGYTF
NA	TRBJ1-1	TRBV19	NA	14	TGTGCCAGTAGTATTAGTTGGTCGAACACTGAAGCTTTCTTT	CASSISWSNTEAFF
NA	TRBJ1-2	TRBV24-1	NA	15	TGTGCCACCAGTGACGGGCAGGGACCTCACTATGGCTACACCTTC	CATSDGQGPHYGYTF